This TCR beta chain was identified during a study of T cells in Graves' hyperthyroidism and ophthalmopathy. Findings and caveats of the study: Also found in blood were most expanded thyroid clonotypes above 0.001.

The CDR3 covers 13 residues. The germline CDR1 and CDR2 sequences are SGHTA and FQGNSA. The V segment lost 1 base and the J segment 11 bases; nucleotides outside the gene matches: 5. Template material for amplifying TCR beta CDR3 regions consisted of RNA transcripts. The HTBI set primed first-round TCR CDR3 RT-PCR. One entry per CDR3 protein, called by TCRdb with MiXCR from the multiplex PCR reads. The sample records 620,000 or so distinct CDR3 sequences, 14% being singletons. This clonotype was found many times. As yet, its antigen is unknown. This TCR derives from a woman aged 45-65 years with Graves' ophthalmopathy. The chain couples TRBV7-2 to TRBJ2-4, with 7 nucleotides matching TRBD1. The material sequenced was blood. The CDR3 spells CASSLEQGTVQYF. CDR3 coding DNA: TGTGCCAGCAGCTTAGAACAGGGGACAGTTCAGTACTTC.